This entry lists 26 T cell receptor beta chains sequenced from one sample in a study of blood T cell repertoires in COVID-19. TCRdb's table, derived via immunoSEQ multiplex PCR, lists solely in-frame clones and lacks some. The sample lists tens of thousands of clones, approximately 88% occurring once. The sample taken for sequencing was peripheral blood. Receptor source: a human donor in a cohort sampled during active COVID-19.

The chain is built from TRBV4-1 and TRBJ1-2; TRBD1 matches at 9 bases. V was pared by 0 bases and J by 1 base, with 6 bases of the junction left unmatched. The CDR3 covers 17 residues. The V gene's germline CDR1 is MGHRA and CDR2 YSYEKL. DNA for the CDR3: TGCGCCAGCAGCCAAGACCCGGGACAGGGAGGTAACTATGGCTACACCTTC. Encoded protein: CASSQDPGQGGNYGYTF.

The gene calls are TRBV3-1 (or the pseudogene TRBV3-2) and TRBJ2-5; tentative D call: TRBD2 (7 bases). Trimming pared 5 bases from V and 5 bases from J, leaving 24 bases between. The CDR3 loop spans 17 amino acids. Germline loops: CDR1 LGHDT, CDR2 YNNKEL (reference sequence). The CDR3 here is CASSTPRGGSWYETQYF. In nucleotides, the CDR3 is TGTGCCAGCAGCACCCCTAGGGGGGGATCTTGGTACGAGACCCAGTACTTC.

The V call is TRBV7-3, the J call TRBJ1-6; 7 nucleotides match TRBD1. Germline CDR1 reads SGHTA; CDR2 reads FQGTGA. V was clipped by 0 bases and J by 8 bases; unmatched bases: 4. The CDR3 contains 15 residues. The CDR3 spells CASSLTGTADSPLHF. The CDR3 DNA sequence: TGTGCCAGCAGCTTAACCGGGACAGCGGATTCACCCCTCCACTTT.

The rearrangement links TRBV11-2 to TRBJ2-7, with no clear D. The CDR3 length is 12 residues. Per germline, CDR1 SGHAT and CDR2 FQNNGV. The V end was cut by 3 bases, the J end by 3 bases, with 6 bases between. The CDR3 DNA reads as TGTGCCAGCAGCTTGAACAACTACGAGCAGTACTTC. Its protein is CASSLNNYEQYF.

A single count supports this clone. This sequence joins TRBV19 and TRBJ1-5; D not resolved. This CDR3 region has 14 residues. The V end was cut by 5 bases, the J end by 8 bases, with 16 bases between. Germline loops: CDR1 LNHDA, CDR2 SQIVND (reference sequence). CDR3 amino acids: CASSVGVPIKPQHF. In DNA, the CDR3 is TGTGCCAGTAGTGTCGGGGTACCGATCAAGCCCCAGCATTTT.

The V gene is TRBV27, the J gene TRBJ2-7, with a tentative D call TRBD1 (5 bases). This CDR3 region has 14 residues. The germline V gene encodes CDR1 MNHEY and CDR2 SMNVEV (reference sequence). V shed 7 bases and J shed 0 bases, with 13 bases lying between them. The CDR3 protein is CASTLNRNSYEQYF. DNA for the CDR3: TGTGCCAGCACCCTAAACAGGAACTCCTACGAGCAGTACTTC.

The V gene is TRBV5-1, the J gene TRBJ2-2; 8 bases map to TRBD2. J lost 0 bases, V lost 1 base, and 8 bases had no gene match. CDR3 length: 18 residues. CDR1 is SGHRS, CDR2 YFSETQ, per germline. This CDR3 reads CASSLFPAGASNTGELFF. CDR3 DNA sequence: TGCGCCAGCAGCTTGTTCCCAGCGGGGGCCTCGAACACCGGGGAGCTGTTTTTT.

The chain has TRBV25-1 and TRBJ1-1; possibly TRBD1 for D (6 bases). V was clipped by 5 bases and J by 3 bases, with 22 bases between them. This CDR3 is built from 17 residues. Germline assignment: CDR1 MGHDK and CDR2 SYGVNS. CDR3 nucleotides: TGTGCCAGCAGTAAAACAGGGTCGAGGTCCACGCACACTGAAGCTTTCTTT. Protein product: CASSKTGSRSTHTEAFF.

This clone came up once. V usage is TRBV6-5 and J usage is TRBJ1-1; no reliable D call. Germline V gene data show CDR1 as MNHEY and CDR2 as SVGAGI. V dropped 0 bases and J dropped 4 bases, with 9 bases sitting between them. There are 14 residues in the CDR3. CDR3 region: CASSYSRAITEAFF. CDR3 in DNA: TGTGCCAGCAGTTACTCACGTGCGATCACTGAAGCTTTCTTT.

CDR3: CASSKDRGRPGYTF. Here the CDR3 DNA reads TGTGCCAGCAGTAAGGACAGGGGGAGGCCTGGCTACACCTTC. The rearrangement joins TRBV28 to TRBJ1-2; 10 nucleotides agree with TRBD1. V trimming: 5 bases; J trimming: 7 bases; junction bases outside the gene matches: 7. There are 14 residues in the CDR3. In germline, CDR1 is MDHEN, CDR2 SYDVKM.

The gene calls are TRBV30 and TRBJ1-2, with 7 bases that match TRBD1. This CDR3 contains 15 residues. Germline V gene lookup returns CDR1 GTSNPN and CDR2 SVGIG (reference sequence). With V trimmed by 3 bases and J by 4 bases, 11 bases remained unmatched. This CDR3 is CAWSRDRFRGYGYTF. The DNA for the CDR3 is TGTGCCTGGAGCAGGGACAGATTTAGAGGCTATGGCTACACCTTC. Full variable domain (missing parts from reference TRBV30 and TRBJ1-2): SQTIHQWPATLVQPVGSPLSLECTVEGTSNPNLYWYRQAAGRGLQLLFYSVGIGQISSEVPQNLSASRPQDRQFILSSKKLLLSDSGFYLCAWSRDRFRGYGYTFGSGTRLTVV.

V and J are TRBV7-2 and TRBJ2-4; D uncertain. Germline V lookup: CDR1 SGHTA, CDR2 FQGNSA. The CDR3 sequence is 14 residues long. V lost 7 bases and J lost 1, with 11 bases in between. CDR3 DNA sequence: TGTGCCAGCACCTCAGGCACGGCCAAAAACATTCAGTACTTC. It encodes CASTSGTAKNIQYF.

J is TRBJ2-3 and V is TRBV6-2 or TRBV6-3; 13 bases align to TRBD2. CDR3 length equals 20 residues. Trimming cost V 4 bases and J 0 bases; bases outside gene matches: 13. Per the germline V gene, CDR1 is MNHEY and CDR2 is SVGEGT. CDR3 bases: TGTGCCAGCAGTTGGTCTCGGACTAGCGGGGGTCCTGCTAGCACAGATACGCAGTATTTT. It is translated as CASSWSRTSGGPASTDTQYF.

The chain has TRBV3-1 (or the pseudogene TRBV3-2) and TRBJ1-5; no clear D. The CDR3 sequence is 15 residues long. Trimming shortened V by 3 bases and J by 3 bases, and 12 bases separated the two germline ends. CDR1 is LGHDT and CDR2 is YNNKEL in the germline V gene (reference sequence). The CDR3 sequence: CASSQGADFNQPQHF. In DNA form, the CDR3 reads TGTGCCAGCAGCCAGGGTGCGGACTTCAATCAGCCCCAGCATTTT.

CDR3 sequence reads: CASSRGLAGATADTQYF. CDR3 bases: TGTGCCAGCAGCCGGGGACTAGCGGGGGCCACGGCAGATACGCAGTATTTT. V is TRBV7-2 and J is TRBJ2-3, with 14 positions matching TRBD2. V gave up 5 bases and J gave up 4 bases; unmatched junction bases: 8. The CDR3 length is 17 residues. CDR1 is SGHTA, CDR2 FQGNSA, per germline. The variable domain in full, with the rest retrieved from reference TRBV7-2 and TRBJ2-3, is GAGVSQSPSNKVTEKGKDVELRCDPISGHTALYWYRQSLGQGLEFLIYFQGNSAPDKSGLPSDRFSAERTGGSVSTLTIQRTQQEDSAVYLCASSRGLAGATADTQYFGPGTRLTVL.

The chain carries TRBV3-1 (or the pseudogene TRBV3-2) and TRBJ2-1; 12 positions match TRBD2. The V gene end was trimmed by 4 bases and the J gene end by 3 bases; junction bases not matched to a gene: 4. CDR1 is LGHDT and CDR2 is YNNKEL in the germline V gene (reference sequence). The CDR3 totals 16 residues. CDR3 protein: CASSLWTSGNYNEQFF. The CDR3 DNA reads TGTGCCAGCAGCCTTTGGACTAGCGGGAACTACAATGAGCAGTTCTTC.

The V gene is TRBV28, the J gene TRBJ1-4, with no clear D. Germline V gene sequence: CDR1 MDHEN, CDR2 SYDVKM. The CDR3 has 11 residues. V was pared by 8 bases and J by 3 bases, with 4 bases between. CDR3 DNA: TGTGCCAGCCAGTCTAATGAAAAACTGTTTTTT. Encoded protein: CASQSNEKLFF.

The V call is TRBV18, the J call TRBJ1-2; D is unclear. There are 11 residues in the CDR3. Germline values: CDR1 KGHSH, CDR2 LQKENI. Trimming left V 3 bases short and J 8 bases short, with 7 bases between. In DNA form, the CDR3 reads TGTGCCAGCTCACCGAGTCAAGGCTACACCTTC. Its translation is CASSPSQGYTF.

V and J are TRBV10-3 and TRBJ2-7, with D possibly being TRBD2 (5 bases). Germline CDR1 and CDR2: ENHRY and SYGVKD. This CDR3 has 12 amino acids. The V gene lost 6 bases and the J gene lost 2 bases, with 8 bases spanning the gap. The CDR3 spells CAISGVTYEQYF. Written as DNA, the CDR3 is TGTGCCATCAGCGGGGTGACCTACGAGCAGTACTTC.

In DNA, the CDR3 is TGCGCCAGCAGCCGGGGTGGGACAGGTACCTACAATGAGCAGTTCTTC. Translation: CASSRGGTGTYNEQFF. The gene calls are TRBV5-1 and TRBJ2-1, with 8 bases aligning to TRBD1. Trimming removed 4 bases from V and 2 bases from J; junction bases left unmatched: 8. This CDR3 is built from 16 residues. CDR1 SGHRS and CDR2 YFSETQ come from the germline V gene. Together with reference TRBV5-1 and TRBJ2-1, the CDR3 gives the full variable domain: KAGVTQTPRYLIKTRGQQVTLSCSPISGHRSVSWYQQTPGQGLQFLFEYFSETQRNKGNFPGRFSGRQFSNSRSEMNVSTLELGDSALYLCASSRGGTGTYNEQFFGPGTRLTVL.

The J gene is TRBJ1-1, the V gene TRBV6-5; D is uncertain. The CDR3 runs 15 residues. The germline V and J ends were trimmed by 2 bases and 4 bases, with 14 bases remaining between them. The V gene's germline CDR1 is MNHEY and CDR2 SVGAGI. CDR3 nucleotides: TGTGCCAGCAGTTACGTAAAGCCTTCCCCCACTGAAGCTTTCTTT. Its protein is CASSYVKPSPTEAFF.

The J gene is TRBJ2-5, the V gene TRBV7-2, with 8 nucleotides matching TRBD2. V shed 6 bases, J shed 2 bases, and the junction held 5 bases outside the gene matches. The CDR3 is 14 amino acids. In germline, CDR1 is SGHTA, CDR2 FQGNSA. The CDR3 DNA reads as TGTGCCAGCAGGTTTAGCGGGACACAAGAGACCCAGTACTTC. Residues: CASRFSGTQETQYF.

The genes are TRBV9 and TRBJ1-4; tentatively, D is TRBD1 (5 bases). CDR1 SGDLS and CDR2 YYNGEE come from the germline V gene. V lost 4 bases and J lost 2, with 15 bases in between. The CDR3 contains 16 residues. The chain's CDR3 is CASSPRGGTTNEKLFF. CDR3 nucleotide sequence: TGTGCCAGCAGCCCTCGGGGGGGTACGACTAATGAAAAACTGTTTTTT.

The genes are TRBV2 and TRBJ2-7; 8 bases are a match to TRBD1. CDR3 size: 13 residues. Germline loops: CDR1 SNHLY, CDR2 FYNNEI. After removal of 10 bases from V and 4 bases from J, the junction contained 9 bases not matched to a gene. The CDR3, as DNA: TGTGCCACCGAAGACAGGGGAGGTTACGAGCAGTACTTC. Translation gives CATEDRGGYEQYF.

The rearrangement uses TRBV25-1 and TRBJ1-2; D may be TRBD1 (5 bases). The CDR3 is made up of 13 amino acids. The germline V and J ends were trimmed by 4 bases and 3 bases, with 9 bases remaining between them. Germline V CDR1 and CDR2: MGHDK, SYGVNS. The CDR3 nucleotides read TGTGCCAGCAGTGCGGACACGGACTATGGCTACACCTTC. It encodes CASSADTDYGYTF.

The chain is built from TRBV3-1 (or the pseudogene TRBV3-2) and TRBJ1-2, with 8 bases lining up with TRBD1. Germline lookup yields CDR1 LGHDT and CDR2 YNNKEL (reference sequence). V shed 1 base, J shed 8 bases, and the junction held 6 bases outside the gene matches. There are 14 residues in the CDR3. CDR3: CASSQGGQGQGYTF. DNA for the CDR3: TGTGCCAGCAGCCAAGGTGGACAGGGCCAGGGCTACACCTTC.